This entry features one T cell receptor (beta chain) sequence. The sample belongs to a study of blood T cell repertoires in COVID-19. Study context: T cells, B-cell-depleted T cells, or PBMCs supplied cDNA or gDNA.

TCRdb keeps only in-frame clones here, not all; method: immunoSEQ multiplex PCR. The sample records 5,000 to 7,000 clones, approximately 89% being singletons. The V end lost 7 bases, the J end lost 0 bases, and 4 bases lay between the germline ends. The CDR3 runs 10 residues. The V gene's germline CDR1 is DFQATT and CDR2 SNEGSKA (reference sequence). Sequencing was carried out using peripheral blood. J is TRBJ2-7 and V is TRBV20-1, with D unclear. The clonotype comes from a human donor in a cohort sampled during active COVID-19. The CDR3 reads CSVSSYEQYF. The DNA of the CDR3 is TGCAGTGTCAGCTCCTACGAGCAGTACTTC.